The table lists the clone carrying this T cell receptor beta chain with a few counts. As yet, its antigen is unknown. This sample also contains other DNA sequences that code for the same CDR3. Per the authors' pipeline: Filtering differed since immunoSEQ provided only junctions, with no quality scores. The method was immunoSEQ multiplex PCR; TCRdb's version includes in-frame clones alone and lacks a portion of them. That table supplies the V and J calls and clone size; D and trimming were determined from the DNA. The table records over a million clones, approximately 80% of them present only once. The data are from a study of shared clonotypes between healthy human individuals. Study-level points and caveats: Approximately 4.6% of naive CD4 clonotypes were common to a few donors.

V was cut by 0 bases and J by 3 bases, with 6 bases left in between. CDR1 SGDLS and CDR2 YYNGEE come from the germline V gene. This CDR3 has 13 residues. The donor population consisted of healthy HIV-negative adults with no recent acute infections or vaccinations. Caucasian adults living in Nashville, Tennessee, provided all samples. The source of this sequence is a man younger than 35 in good health. Some clones in this sample may be carry-over from other donors' samples. The rearrangement links TRBV9 to TRBJ1-1; TRBD1 is a possible D gene (5 bases). The sequenced material came from memory CD4+ T cells from PBMCs. The sample's subset: CD45RA-negative fraction. CDR3 sequence reads: CASSVEGHTEAFF. The CDR3 DNA sequence: TGTGCCAGCAGCGTAGAGGGGCACACTGAAGCTTTCTTT.